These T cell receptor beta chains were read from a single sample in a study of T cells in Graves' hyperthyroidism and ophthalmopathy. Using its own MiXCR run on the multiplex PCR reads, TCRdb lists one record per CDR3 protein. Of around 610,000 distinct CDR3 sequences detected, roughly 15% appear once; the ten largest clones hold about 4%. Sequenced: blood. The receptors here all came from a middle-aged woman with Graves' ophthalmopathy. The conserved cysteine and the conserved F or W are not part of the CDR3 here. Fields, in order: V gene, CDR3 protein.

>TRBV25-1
ASKSSWGTLDYT
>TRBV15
ATSRDVGRTGELF
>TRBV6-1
ASRVTQGVVGQPQH
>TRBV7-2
ASSRQGAYGYT
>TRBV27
ASSLQGINTGELF
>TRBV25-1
ASSEMGGFPGELF
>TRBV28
ASRTNSYEQC
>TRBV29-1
SVETRTGGYEQY
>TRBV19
ASSATGDVSGNTIY
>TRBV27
ASSLHGTGVYEQY
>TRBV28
ASSDRDIPPYEQY
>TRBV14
ASSRGGYTEAF
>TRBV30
AWREGPNSPLH
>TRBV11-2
ASRSTALSSYEQY
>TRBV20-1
SAKGWGQGETQY
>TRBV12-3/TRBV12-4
ASRIGPGGTGELF
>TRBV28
ASSSPSSGKGHEQY
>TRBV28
ASSPAYVYT
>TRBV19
ATRTQGNLVNTEAF
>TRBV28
ASSPGTSGRAGGETQY
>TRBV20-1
SARGDLWQGATEQY
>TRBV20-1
SAPGLNSYEQY
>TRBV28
ASSLFTSGRAIYEQF
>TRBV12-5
ASGLVGGRTLKTQY
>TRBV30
AWSVGQGISEQY
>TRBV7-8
ASSLEAGVLVLT
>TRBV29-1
SVLTGHGQPQH
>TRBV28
ASSPRVAGYT
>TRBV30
AYGQAYEQY
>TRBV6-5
ASSQMHGYLFT
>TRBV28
ASSPGRGAEEQY
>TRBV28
ASSYLDGAKETQY
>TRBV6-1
ASSEDRESYTGELF
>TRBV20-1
SASTAIGGWGY
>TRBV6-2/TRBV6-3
ASSYSLSYEQY
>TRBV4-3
ASSQDWVSYEQY
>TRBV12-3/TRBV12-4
ASSLGTYGYT
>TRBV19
ASSGPEGLFQITDTQY
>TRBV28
ASSLAGEGQH
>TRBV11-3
ASSQAVLAGGSPSYEQY
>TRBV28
ASSSGVNTGELF
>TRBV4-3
ASSQETGTGELF
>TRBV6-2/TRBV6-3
ASSTGQGNTDTQY
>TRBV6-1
ASCQGSNTQY
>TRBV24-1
ATSGGDDNVYEQY
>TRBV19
ASRPANSGNTIY
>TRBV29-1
SVDPTRGETQY
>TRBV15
ATSRDMLNTEAF
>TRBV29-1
SVDLGQSGNTIY
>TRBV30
AWRALSRNTEAF
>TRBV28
ASTETGHSYNSPLH
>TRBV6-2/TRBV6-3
ASLNIEGYEQY
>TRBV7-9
ASSSGLAGYLETQY
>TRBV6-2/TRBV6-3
ASSRPFQGETQY
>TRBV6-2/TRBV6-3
ASSYSSGVPRSNQPQH
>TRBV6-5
ASSYVSSYEQY
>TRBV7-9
ASSSLSGRGQETQY
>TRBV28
ASSWAAEGDQPQH
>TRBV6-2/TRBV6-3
ASSYSIGVWPQH